The clone carrying this TCR beta chain was seen many times. Its specificity is unknown. Graves' hyperthyroidism qualified as stable when ophthalmopathy did not progress within 18 months. Newly diagnosed hyperthyroidism patients aged 18 to 65 years had disease lasting under 2 months. TCR beta CDR3 regions were amplified from RNA. First-round RT-PCR targeting the TCR CDR3 was performed with the HTBI primer set. TCRdb reprocessed the multiplex PCR reads via MiXCR and lists one record per CDR3 protein. The table has 300,000 to 400,000 distinct CDR3 sequences, roughly 18% seen once; the top ten hold about 49%. The data stem from a study of T cells in Graves' hyperthyroidism and ophthalmopathy. Overall study findings and caveats: A model using 13 V-J features told ophthalmopathy apart from stable hyperthyroidism. Most clonotypes expanded in thyroid above 0.001 were likewise present in blood.

V was shortened by 8 bases and J by 10 bases, with 24 bases between the two germline ends. CDR3 size: 14 residues. This TCR came from a woman aged 45-60 years with Graves' hyperthyroidism. This chain uses TRBV12-3 or TRBV12-4 with TRBJ2-7; D may be TRBD1 or TRBD2 (5 bases each). The specimen sequenced was blood. CDR3 coding DNA: TGTGCCAGCGCGTACCGGGACGCCAACCCACGACAGTACTTC. Its translation is CASAYRDANPRQYF.